This T cell receptor beta chain was recovered during a study of control samples from healthy donors and cancer patients. Clones were read by immunoSEQ multiplex PCR, and TCRdb kept only the in-frame ones, dropping some. The data show about 100,000 clones, about 88% seen once. Germline V gene sequence: CDR1 SGHVS, CDR2 FQNEAQ. V dropped 1 base and J dropped 5 bases, with 9 bases sitting between them. The CDR3 has 14 residues. The V and J genes are TRBV7-8 and TRBJ1-5; D possibly corresponds to TRBD1 (5 bases). Sequences were obtained from blood. This clonotype was obtained from a woman in her forties or fifties in good health. CDR3 sequence: CASSLGDLHQPQHF. DNA for the CDR3: TGTGCCAGCAGCTTAGGGGACCTCCATCAGCCCCAGCATTTT.